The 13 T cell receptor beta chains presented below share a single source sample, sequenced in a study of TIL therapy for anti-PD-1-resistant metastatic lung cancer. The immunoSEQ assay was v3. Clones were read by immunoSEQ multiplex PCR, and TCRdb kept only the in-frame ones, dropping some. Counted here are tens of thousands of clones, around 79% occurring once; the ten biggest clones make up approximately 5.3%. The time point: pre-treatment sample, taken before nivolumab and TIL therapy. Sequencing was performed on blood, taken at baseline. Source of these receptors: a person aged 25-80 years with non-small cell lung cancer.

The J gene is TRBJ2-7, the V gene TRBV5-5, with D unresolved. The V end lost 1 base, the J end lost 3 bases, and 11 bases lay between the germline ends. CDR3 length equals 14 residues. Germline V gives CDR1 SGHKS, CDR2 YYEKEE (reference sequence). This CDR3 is CASSLNSVHYEQYF. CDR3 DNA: TGTGCCAGCAGCTTGAATTCCGTACACTACGAGCAGTACTTC.

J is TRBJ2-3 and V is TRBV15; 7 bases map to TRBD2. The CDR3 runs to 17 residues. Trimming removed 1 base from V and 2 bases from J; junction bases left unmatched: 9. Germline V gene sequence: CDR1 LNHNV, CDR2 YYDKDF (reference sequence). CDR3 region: CATSRAAASGPTDTQYF. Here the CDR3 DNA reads TGTGCCACCAGCAGAGCAGCGGCTAGCGGCCCCACAGATACGCAGTATTTT.

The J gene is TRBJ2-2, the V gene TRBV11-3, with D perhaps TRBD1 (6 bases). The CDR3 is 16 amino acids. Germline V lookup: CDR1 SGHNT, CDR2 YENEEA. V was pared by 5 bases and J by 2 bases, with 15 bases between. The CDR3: CASSKQGLGNTGELFF. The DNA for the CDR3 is TGTGCCAGCAGCAAACAGGGTTTAGGTAACACCGGGGAGCTGTTTTTT. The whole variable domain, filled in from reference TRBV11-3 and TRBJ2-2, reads EAGVVQSPRYKIIEKKQPVAFWCNPISGHNTLYWYLQNLGQGPELLIRYENEEAVDDSQLPKDRFSAERLKGVDSTLKIQPAELGDSAVYLCASSKQGLGNTGELFFGEGSRLTVL.

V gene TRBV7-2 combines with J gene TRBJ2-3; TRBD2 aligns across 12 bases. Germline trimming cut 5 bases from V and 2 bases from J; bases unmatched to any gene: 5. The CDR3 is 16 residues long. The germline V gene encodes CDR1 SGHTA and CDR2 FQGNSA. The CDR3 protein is CASSPTSGGTTDTQYF. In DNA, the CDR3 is TGTGCCAGCAGCCCCACTAGCGGGGGGACCACAGATACGCAGTATTTT.

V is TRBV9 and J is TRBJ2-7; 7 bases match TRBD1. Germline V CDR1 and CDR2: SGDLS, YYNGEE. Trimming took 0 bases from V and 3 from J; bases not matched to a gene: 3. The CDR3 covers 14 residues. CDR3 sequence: CASSVGPGGYEQYF. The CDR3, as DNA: TGTGCCAGCAGCGTAGGTCCAGGGGGCTACGAGCAGTACTTC.

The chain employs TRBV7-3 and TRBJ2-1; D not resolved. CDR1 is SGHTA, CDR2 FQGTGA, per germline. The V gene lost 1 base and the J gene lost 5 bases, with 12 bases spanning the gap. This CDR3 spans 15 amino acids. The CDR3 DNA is TGTGCCAGCAGCTTAAGGATAGGACGGGACAATGAGCAGTTCTTC. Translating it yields CASSLRIGRDNEQFF.

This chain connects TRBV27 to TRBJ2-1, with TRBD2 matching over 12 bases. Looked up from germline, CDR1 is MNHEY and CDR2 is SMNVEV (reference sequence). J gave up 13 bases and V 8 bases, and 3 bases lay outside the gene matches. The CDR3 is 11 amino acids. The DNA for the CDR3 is TGTGCCAGCCTAGCGGGGGGGGTTCAGTTCTTC. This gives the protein CASLAGGVQFF.

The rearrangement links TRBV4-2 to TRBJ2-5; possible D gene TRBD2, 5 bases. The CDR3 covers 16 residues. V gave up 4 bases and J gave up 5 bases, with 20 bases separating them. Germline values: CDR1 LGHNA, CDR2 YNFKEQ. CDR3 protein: CASSLGGLRRGETQYF. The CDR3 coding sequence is TGTGCCAGCAGCCTAGGTGGGTTGAGGAGAGGGGAGACCCAGTACTTC.

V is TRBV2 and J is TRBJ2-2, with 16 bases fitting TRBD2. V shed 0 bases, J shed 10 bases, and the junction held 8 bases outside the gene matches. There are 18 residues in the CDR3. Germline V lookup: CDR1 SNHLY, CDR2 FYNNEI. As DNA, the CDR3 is TGTGCCAGCAGTGAAGCGAGGGGACTAGCGGGAGGGCCTAAGGAGCTGTTTTTT. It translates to CASSEARGLAGGPKELFF.

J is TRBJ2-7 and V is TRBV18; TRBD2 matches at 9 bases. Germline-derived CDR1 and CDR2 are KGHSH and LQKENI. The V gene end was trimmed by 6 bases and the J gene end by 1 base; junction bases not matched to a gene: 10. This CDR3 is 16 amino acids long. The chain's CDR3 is CASSPFSGGPSYEQYF. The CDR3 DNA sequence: TGTGCCAGCTCGCCTTTTAGCGGGGGACCGTCCTACGAGCAGTACTTC.

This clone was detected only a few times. The CDR3 protein is CASSSPGWAGGNNEQFF. DNA of the CDR3: TGTGCCAGCAGTTCCCCCGGGTGGGCGGGGGGCAACAATGAGCAGTTCTTC. This chain connects TRBV11-3 to TRBJ2-1; 8 nucleotides line up with TRBD2. Looked up from germline, CDR1 is SGHNT and CDR2 is YENEEA. The V segment lost 6 bases and the J segment 5 bases; nucleotides outside the gene matches: 15. The CDR3 runs 17 residues.

This CDR3 is CASSYDKGSEAFF. The DNA for the CDR3 is TGTGCCAGCAGTTACGATAAGGGTTCTGAAGCTTTCTTT. V usage is TRBV6-6 and J usage is TRBJ1-1, with D uncertain. Trimming removed 2 bases from V and 6 bases from J, with 10 bases in between. Germline V lookup: CDR1 MNHNY, CDR2 SVGAGI (reference sequence). The CDR3 length is 13 residues.

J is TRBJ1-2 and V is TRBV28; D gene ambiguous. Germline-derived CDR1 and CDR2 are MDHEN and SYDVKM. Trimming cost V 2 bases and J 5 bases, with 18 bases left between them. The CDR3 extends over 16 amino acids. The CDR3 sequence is CASSLRFRRALYGYTF. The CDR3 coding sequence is TGTGCCAGCAGTTTAAGGTTTCGGCGAGCGCTTTATGGCTACACCTTC.